This TCR beta chain emerged from a study of shared clonotypes between healthy human individuals. Regarding this clone: This specimen includes other DNA sequences encoding the same CDR3.

Here immunoSEQ multiplex PCR was the method, and the copy in TCRdb shows in-frame clones only, minus some. Of some 1 million clones listed, 60% to 80% are singletons. V lost 3 bases to trimming and J lost 5 bases; unmatched junction nucleotides: 0. The CDR3 totals 15 residues. Germline V gene sequence: CDR1 SEHNR, CDR2 FQNEAQ (reference sequence). The specimen was memory CD4+ T cells sorted from blood. The subset was: CD45RA-negative fraction. The V call is TRBV7-9, the J call TRBJ2-2, with 13 bases lining up with TRBD2. The receptor was isolated from a man between 18 and 35 years old in good health. The CDR3 nucleotides are TGTGCCAGCAGCTTGGGACTAGCGGGAACCGGGGAGCTGTTTTTT. The encoded protein is CASSLGLAGTGELFF.